This TCR beta chain stems from a study of CD4 T cells in relation to SARS-CoV-2 and coronaviruses. The unexposed donors gave CD4+ T cells in about 2011-2019, prior to COVID-19. Method: immunoSEQ multiplex PCR; TCRdb's copy keeps in-frame clones and lacks some. The sample carries 65,000 or so clones, 94% recorded once. The sample taken for sequencing was naive CD4+ T cells from PBMCs. The subset denotes: naive CD4+ T cells isolated by negative enrichment. The TCR originated in a human donor in good health.

In nucleotides, the CDR3 is TGCGCCGGGCGGGCCGTTCCGAGCACAGATACGCAGTATTTT. Translating gives CAGRAVPSTDTQYF. The J gene is TRBJ2-3, the V gene TRBV5-1, with D maybe TRBD2 (5 bases). Trimming removed 10 bases from V and 0 bases from J, with 15 bases in between. CDR3 size: 14 residues. The germline CDR1 and CDR2 sequences are SGHRS and YFSETQ.